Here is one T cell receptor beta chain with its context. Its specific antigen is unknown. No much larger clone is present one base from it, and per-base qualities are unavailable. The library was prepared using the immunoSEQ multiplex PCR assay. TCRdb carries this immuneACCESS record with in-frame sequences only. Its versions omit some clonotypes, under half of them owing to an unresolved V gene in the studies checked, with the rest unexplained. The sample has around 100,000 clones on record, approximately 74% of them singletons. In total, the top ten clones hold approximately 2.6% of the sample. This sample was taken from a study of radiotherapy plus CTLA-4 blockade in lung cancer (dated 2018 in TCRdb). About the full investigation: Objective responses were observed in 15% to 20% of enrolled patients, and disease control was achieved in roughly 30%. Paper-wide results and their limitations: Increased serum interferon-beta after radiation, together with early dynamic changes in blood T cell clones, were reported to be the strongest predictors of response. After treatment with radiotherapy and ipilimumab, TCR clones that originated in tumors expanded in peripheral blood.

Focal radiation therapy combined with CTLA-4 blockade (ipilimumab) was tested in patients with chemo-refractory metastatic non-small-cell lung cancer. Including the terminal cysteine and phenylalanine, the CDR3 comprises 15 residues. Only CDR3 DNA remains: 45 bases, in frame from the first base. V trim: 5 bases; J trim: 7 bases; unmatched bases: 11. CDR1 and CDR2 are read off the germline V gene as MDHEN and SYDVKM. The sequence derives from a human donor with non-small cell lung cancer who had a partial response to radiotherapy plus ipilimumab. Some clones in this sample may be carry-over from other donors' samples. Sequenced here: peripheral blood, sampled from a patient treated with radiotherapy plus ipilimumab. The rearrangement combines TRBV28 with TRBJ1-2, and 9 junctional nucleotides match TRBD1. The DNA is TGTGCCAGCAGTATTCCGGGACAGGGTGTTTCTGGCTACACCTTC. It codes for CASSIPGQGVSGYTF.